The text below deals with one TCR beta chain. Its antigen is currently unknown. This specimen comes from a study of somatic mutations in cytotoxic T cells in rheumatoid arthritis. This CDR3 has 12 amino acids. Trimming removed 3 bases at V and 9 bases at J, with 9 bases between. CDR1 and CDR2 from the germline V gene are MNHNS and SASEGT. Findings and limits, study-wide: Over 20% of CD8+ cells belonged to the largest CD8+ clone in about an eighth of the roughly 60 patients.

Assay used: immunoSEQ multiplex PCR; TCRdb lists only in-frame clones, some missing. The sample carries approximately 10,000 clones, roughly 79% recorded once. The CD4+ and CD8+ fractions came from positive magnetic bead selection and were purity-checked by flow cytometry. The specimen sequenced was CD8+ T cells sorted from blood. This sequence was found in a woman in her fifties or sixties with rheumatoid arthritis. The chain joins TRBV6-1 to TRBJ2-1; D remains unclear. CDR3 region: CASSDRFGEQFF. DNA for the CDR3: TGTGCCAGCAGTGATCGCTTCGGTGAGCAGTTCTTC.